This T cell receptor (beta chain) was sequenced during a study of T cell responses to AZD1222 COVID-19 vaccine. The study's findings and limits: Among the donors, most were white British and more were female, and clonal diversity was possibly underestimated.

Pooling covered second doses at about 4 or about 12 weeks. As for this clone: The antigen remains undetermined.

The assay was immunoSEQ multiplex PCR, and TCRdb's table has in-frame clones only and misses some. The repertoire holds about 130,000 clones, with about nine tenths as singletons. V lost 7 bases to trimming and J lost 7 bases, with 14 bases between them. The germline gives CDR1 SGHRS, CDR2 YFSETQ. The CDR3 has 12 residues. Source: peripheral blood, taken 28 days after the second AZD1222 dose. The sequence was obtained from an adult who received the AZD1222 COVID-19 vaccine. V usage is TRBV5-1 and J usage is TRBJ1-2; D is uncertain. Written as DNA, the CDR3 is TGCGCCAGCGGTACCGTGATGGGTGGCTACACCTTC. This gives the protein CASGTVMGGYTF.